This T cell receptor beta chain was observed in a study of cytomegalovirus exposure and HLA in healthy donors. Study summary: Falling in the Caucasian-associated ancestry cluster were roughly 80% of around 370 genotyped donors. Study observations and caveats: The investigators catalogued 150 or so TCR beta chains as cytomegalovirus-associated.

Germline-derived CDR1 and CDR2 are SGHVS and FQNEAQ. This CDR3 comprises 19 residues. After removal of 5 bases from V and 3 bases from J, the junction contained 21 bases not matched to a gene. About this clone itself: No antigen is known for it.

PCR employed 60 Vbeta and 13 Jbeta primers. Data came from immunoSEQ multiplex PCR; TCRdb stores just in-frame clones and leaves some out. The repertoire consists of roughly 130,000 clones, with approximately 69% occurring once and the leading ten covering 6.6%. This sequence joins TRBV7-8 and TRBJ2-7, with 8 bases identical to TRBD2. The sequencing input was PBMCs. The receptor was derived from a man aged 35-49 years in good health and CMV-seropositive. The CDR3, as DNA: TGTGCCAGCAGCCCATTCATAATCCCCCCCCGGGAGGGTAACTACGAGCAGTACTTC. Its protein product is CASSPFIIPPREGNYEQYF. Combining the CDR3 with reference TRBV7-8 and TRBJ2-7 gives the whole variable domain GAGVSQSPRYKVAKRGQDVALRCDPISGHVSLFWYQQALGQGPEFLTYFQNEAQLDKSGLPSDRFFAERPEGSVSTLKIQRTQQEDSAVYLCASSPFIIPPREGNYEQYFGPGTRLTVT.